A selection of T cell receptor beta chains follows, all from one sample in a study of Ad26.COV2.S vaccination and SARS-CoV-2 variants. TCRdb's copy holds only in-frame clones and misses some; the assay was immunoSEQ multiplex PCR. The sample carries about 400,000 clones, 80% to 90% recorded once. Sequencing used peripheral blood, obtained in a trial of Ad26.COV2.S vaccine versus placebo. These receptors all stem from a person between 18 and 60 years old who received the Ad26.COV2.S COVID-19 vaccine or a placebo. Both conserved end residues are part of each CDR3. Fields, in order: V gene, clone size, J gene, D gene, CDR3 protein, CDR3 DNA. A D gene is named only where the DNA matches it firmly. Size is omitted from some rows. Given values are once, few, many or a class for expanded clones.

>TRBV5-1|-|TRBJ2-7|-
CASSLTIGEQYF
TGCGCCAGCAGCCTAACAATCGGGGAGCAGTACTTC
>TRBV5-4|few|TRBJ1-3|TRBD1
CASSFSGQIIGNTIYF
TGTGCCAGCAGCTTTTCGGGACAGATCATTGGAAACACCATATATTTT
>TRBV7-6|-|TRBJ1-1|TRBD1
CASRPTGQGTEAFF
TGTGCCAGCAGACCTACGGGACAGGGTACTGAAGCTTTCTTT
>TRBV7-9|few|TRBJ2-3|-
CASSPSTDTQYF
TGTGCCAGCAGCCCGAGCACAGATACGCAGTATTTT
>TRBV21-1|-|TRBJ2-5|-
CASSKENSGERSETQYF
TGTGCCAGCAGCAAAGAGAATAGCGGGGAGCGTTCGGAGACCCAGTACTTC
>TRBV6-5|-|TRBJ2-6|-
CASNTGSGANVLTF
TGTGCCAGCAATACAGGGAGTGGGGCCAACGTCCTGACTTTC
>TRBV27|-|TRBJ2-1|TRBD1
CASSLYGTGHNEQFF
TGTGCCAGCAGTTTATATGGGACAGGGCATAATGAGCAGTTCTTC
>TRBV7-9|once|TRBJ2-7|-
CASRPPGLGKYEQYF
TGTGCCAGCAGACCTCCGGGACTTGGAAAGTACGAGCAGTACTTC
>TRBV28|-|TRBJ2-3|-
CASSLFSGADTQYF
TGTGCCAGCAGCCTTTTCTCGGGGGCAGATACGCAGTATTTT
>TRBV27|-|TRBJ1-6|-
CASSLSEPSSYNSPLHF
TGTGCCAGCAGTTTATCAGAGCCGAGCTCCTATAATTCACCCCTCCACTTT
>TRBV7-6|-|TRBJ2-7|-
CASSGSTFQEQYF
TGTGCCAGCAGCGGCTCAACGTTCCAGGAGCAGTACTTC
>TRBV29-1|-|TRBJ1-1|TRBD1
CSVPTGGRTEAFF
TGCAGCGTTCCCACAGGGGGCAGGACTGAAGCTTTCTTT
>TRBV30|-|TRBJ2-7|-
CASRGGGGPYEQYF
TGTGCCTCGCGGGGAGGGGGAGGCCCCTACGAGCAGTACTTC
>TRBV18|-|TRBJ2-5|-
CASSIEETQYF
TGTGCCAGCTCAATAGAAGAGACCCAGTACTTC
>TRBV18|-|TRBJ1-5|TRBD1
CASSLQGQGNQPQHF
TGTGCCAGCTCACTCCAGGGACAGGGAAATCAGCCCCAGCATTTT
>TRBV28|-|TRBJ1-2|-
CASSLGMDGYGYTF
TGTGCCAGCAGTTTAGGTATGGACGGCTATGGCTACACCTTC
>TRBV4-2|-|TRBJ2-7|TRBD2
CASSQTAGLETNEQYF
TGTGCCAGCAGCCAGACAGCGGGACTAGAAACCAACGAGCAGTACTTC
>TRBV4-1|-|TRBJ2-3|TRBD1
CAGADREGPEGTDTQYF
TGCGCGGGCGCCGACAGGGAAGGTCCCGAGGGCACAGATACGCAGTATTTT
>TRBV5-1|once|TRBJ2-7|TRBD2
CASSIGLAGNYEQYF
TGCGCCAGCAGCATCGGACTAGCGGGGAACTACGAGCAGTACTTC
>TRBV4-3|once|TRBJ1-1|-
CASSQEKGPWAEAFF
TGCGCCAGCAGCCAAGAAAAGGGGCCATGGGCTGAAGCTTTCTTT
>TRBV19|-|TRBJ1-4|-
CASSPGTVTNEKLFF
TGTGCCAGTAGCCCCGGGACTGTTACTAATGAAAAACTGTTTTTT
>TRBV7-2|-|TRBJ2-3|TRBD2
CASSLSGGPLHTQYF
TGTGCCAGCAGCTTATCGGGGGGGCCACTTCATACGCAGTATTTT
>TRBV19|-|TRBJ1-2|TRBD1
CASSTWEGQDYGYTF
TGTGCCAGTAGTACTTGGGAGGGACAGGACTATGGCTACACCTTC
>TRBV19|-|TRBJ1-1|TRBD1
CASSMGTGGLAFF
TGTGCCAGTAGTATGGGGACAGGGGGTTTGGCTTTCTTT
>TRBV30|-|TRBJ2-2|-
CAWNENTGELFF
TGTGCCTGGAACGAGAACACCGGGGAGCTGTTTTTT
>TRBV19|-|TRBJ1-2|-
CASTISGRRYGYTF
TGTGCCAGTACCATAAGTGGCCGTCGATATGGCTACACCTTC
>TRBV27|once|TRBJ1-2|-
CASSPRNPAQGEGYTF
TGTGCCAGCAGTCCTCGTAACCCGGCGCAGGGCGAGGGCTACACCTTC
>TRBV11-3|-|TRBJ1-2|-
CASSLDRGYGYTF
TGTGCCAGCAGCTTAGACCGCGGCTATGGCTACACCTTC
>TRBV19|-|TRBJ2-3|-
CASSIDRAQAQYF
TGTGCCAGTAGTATAGATCGAGCACAGGCGCAGTATTTT
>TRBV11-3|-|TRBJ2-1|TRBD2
CASSPSGLGTGEQFF
TGTGCCAGCAGCCCTAGCGGACTAGGGACGGGGGAGCAGTTCTTC
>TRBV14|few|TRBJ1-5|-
CASSLYGQPQHF
TGTGCCAGCAGCCTATACGGTCAGCCCCAGCATTTT
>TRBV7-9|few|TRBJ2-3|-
CASSLVSDTQYF
TGTGCCAGCAGCTTAGTTTCTGATACGCAGTATTTT
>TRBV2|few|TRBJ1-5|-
CASSQALFNQPQHF
TGTGCCAGCAGTCAGGCCCTATTTAATCAGCCCCAGCATTTT
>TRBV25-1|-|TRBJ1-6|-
CASGMAGSPLHF
TGTGCCAGCGGAATGGCGGGTTCACCCCTCCACTTT
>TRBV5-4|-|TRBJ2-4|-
CASSPDMGAYIQYF
TGTGCCAGCAGCCCCGATATGGGGGCGTACATTCAGTACTTC
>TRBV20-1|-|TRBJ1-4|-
CSASPPGRTNEKLFF
TGCAGTGCTAGTCCTCCAGGGAGAACTAATGAAAAACTGTTTTTT
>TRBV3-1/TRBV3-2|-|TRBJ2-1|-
CASSRDHYNEQFF
TGTGCCAGCAGCCGGGACCACTACAATGAGCAGTTCTTC
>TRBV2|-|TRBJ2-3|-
CASRERLFTDTQYF
TGTGCCAGCAGGGAGCGATTATTCACAGATACGCAGTATTTT
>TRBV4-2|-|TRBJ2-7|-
CASSSTGLGSYEQYF
TGTGCCAGCAGCAGTACGGGTTTGGGGTCCTACGAGCAGTACTTC
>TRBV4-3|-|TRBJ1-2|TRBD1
CASSQETGSVYGYTF
TGCGCCAGCAGCCAAGAGACAGGGTCGGTCTATGGCTACACCTTC
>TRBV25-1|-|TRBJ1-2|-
CASSEPGFNYGYTF
TGTGCCAGCAGTGAACCAGGATTTAACTATGGCTACACCTTC
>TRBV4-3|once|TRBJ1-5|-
CASSQDLAVEDWDPRSQPQHF
TGCGCCAGCAGCCAAGATCTGGCAGTCGAGGACTGGGACCCGAGGAGCCAGCCCCAGCATTTT